The source of this T cell receptor beta chain is a study of blood T cell repertoires in COVID-19. At the level of the study: Spain, Italy and the United States supplied samples that represented acute and convalescent COVID-19. T cells, B-cell-depleted T cells, or PBMCs supplied cDNA or gDNA.

In terms of age and location, participants ranged from about 18 to 95 years and lived in 24 US areas. In the original analysis: Amplification from reference gene primers served as the basis for estimated nucleated cell counts. The protocol was immunoSEQ multiplex PCR, while the TCRdb copy is restricted to in-frame clones and leaves out a portion. That table is the source of V, J and clone size, and D and trimming were worked out from the DNA. The table has a few hundred thousand clones, about 88% seen once. This clone was recorded only once. The V and J ends lost 11 bases and 5 bases, in that order; junction bases with no gene match: 10. This CDR3 is 14 amino acids long. Germline lookup yields CDR1 SNHLY and CDR2 FYNNEI.

This TCR was recovered from an older woman in a cohort exposed to, infected with or recovered from COVID-19 (not recorded which). The rearrangement uses TRBV2 and TRBJ2-2; 8 bases align to TRBD1. The sequenced sample was PBMCs or T cells enriched from blood (not recorded which). Written as DNA, the CDR3 is TGTGCCGGGGAGGACAGGGATGGGACCGGGGAGCTGTTTTTT. Its protein is CAGEDRDGTGELFF.